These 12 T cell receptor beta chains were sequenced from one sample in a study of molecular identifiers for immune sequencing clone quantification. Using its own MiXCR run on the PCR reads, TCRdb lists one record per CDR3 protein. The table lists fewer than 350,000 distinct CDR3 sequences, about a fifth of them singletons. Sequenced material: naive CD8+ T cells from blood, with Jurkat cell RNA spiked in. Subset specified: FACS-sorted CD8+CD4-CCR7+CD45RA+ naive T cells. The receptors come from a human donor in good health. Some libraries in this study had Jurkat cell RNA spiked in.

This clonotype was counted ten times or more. CDR3 region: CASSPGTGYLLRQETQYF. CDR3 coding DNA: TGTGCCAGCAGTCCTGGGACAGGGTATCTTTTGAGGCAAGAGACCCAGTACTTC. The chain joins TRBV27 to TRBJ2-5, with TRBD1 matching over 9 bases. This CDR3 spans 18 amino acids. CDR1 and CDR2 from the germline V gene are MNHEY and SMNVEV (reference sequence). V shed 5 bases, J shed 2 bases, and the junction held 15 bases outside the gene matches.

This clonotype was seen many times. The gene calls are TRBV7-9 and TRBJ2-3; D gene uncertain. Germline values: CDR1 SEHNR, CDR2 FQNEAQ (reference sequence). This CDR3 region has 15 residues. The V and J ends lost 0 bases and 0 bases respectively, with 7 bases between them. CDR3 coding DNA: TGTGCCAGCAGCTTAGCCTCAGTGAGCACAGATACGCAGTATTTT. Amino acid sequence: CASSLASVSTDTQYF.

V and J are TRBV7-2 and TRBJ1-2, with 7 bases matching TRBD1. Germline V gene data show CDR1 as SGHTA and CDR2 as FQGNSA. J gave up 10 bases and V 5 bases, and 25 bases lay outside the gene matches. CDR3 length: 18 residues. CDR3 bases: TGTGCCAGCAGCCTTCTTTCCCCTACGGACAGGCGTATGAGGGACTACACCTTC. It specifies CASSLLSPTDRRMRDYTF.

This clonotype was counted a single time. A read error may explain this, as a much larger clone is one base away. In DNA, the CDR3 is TGTGCCAGCAGCGGTAGAAGGCAGGGTTACGAGCAGTACTTC. This encodes CASSGRRQGYEQYF. The chain couples TRBV9 to TRBJ2-7, with a weak D call TRBD1 (5 bases). The V and J ends lost 3 bases and 4 bases respectively, with 14 bases between them. The CDR3 contains 14 residues. CDR1 and CDR2 (germline): SGDLS, YYNGEE. The whole variable domain, remainder taken from reference TRBV9 and TRBJ2-7, is DSGVTQTPKHLITATGQRVTLRCSPRSGDLSVYWYQQSLDQGLQFLIQYYNGEERAKGNILERFSAQQFPDLHSELNLSSLELGDSALYFCASSGRRQGYEQYFGPGTRLTVT.

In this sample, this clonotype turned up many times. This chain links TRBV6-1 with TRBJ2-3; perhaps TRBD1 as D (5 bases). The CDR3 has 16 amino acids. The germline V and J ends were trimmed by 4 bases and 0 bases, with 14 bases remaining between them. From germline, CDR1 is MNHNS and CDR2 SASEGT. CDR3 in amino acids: CASSVYDRQSTDTQYF. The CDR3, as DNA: TGTGCCAGCAGTGTCTACGACAGACAGAGCACAGATACGCAGTATTTT.

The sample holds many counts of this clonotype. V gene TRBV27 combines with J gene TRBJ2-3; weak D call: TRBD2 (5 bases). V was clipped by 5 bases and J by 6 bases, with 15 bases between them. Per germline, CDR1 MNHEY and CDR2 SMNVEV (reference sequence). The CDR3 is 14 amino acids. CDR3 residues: CASSPWTHGDTQYF. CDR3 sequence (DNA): TGTGCCAGCAGTCCGTGGACTCACGGGGATACGCAGTATTTT.

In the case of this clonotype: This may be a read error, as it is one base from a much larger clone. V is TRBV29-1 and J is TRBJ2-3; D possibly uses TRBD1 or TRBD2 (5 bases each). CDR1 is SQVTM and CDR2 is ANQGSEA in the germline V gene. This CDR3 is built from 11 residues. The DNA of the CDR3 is TGCGGCGAACAGGAGGCGTATACGCAGTATTTT. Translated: CGEQEAYTQYF.

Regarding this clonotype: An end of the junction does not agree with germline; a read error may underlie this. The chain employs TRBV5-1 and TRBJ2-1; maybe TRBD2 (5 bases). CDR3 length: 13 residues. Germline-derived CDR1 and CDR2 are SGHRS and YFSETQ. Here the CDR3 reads CVSSLAGYNEQFF. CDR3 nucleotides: TGCGTCAGCAGCTTGGCGGGCTACAATGAGCAGTTCTTC.

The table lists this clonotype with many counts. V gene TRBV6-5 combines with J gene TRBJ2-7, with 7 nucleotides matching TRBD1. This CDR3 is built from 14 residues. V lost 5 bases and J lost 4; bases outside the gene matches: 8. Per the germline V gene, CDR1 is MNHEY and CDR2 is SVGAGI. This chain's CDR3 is CASSNRDSMYEQYF. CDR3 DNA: TGTGCCAGCAGTAACCGGGACAGTATGTACGAGCAGTACTTC.

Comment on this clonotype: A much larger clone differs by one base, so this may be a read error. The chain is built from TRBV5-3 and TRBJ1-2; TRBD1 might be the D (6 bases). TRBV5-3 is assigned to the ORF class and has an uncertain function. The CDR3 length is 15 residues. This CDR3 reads CASSLRGAANYGYTF. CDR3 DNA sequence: TGTGCCAGCAGCTTGAGGGGGGCCGCTAACTATGGCTACACCTTC.

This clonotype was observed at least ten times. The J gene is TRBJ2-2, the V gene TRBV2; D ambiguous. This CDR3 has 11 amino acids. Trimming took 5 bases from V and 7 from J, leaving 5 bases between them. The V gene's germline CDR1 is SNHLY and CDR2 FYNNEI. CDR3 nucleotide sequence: TGTGCCAGCAGTCAGGTCGGGGAGCTGTTTTTT. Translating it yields CASSQVGELFF. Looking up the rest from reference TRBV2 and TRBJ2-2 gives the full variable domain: EPEVTQTPSHQVTQMGQEVILRCVPISNHLYFYWYRQILGQKVEFLVSFYNNEISEKSEIFDDQFSVERPDGSNFTLKIRSTKLEDSAMYFCASSQVGELFFGEGSRLTVL.

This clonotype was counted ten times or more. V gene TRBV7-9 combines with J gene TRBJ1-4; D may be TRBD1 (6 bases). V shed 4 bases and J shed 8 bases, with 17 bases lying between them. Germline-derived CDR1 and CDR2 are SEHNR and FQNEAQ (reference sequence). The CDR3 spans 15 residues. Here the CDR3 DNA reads TGTGCCAGCAGCTCCCAAGACAGGTCCGAAGAAAAACTGTTTTTT. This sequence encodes CASSSQDRSEEKLFF.